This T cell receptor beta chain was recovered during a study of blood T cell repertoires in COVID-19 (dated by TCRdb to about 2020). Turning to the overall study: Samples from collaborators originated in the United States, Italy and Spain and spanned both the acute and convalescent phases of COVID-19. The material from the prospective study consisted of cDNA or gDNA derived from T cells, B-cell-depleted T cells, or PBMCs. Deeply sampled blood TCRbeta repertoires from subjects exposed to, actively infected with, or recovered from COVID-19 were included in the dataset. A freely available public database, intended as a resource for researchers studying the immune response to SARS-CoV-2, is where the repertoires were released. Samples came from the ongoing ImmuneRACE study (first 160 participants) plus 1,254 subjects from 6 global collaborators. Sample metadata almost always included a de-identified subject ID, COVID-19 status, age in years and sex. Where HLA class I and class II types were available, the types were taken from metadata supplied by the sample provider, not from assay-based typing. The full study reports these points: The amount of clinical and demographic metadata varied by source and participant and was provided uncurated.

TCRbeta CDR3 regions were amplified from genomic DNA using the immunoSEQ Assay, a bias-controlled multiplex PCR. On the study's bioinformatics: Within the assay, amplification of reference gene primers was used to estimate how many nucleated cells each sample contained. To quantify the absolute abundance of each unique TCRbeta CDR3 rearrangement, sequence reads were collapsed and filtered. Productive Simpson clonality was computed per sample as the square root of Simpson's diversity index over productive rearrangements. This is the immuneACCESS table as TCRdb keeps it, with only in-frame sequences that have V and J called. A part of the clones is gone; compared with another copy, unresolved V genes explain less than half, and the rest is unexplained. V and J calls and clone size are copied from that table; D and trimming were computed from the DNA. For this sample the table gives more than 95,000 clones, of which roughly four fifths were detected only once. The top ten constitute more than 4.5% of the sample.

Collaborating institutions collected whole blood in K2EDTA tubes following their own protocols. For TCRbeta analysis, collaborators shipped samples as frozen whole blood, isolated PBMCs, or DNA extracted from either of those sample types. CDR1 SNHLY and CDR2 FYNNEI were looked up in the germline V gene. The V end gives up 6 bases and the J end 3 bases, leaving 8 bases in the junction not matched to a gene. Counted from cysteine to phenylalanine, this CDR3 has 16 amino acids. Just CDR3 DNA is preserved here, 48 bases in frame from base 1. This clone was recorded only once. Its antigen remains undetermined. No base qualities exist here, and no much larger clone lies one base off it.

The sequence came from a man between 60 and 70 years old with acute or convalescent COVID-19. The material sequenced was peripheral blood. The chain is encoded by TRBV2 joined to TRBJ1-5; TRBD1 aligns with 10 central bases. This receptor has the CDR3 CASRGGTGVLNQPQHF. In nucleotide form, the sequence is TGTGCCAGCAGGGGGGGGACAGGGGTTCTCAATCAGCCCCAGCATTTT.